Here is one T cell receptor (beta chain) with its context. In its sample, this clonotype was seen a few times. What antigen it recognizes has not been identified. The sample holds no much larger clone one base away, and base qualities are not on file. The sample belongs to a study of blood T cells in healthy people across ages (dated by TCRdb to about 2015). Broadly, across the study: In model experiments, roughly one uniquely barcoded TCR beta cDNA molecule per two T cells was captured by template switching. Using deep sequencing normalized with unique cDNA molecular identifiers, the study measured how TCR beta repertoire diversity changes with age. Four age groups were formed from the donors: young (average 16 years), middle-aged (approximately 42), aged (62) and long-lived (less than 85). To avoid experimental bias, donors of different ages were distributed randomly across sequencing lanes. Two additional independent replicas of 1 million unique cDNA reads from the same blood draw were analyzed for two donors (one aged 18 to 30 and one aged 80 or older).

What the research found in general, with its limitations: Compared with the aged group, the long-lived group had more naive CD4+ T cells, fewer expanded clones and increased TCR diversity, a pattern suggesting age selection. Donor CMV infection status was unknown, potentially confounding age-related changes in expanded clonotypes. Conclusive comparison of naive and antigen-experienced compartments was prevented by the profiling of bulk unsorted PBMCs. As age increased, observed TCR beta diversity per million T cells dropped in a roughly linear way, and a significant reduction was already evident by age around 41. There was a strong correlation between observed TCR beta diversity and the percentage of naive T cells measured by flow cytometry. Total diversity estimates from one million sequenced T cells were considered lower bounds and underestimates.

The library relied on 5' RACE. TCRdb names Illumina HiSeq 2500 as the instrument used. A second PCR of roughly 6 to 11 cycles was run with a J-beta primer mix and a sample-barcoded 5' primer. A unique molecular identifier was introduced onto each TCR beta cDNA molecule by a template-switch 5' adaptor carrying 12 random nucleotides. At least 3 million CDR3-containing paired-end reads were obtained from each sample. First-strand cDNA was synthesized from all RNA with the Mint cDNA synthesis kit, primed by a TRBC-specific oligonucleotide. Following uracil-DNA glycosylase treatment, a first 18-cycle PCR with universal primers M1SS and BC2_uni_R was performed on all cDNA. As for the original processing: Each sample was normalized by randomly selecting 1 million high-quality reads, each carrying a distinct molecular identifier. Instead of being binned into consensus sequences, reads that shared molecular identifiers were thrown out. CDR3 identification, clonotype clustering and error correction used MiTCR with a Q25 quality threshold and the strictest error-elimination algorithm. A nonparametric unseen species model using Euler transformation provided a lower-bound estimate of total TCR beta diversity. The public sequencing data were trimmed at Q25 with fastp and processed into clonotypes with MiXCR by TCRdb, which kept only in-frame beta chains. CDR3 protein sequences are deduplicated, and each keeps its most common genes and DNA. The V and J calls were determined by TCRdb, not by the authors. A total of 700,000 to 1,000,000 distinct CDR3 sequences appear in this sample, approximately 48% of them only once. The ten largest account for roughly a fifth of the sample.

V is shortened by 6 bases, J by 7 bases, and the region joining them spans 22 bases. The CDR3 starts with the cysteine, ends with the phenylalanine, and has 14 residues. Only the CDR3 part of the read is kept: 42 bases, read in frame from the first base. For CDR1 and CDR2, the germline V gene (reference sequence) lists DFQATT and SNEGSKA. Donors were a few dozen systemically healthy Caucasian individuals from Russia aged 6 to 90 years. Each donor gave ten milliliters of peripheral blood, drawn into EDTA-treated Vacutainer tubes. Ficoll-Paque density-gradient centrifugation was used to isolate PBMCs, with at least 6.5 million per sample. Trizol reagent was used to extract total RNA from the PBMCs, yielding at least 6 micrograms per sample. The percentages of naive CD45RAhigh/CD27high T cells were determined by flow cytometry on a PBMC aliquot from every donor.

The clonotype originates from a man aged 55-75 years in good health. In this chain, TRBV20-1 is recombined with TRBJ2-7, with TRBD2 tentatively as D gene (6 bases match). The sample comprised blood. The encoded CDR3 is CSAPVLANYNEQYF. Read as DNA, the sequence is TGCAGTGCCCCAGTTCTAGCGAATTACAATGAGCAGTACTTC.